This section outlines one TCR beta chain sequence together with its context. The antigen remains unidentified. CDR3 length: 14 amino acids. V gave up 5 bases and J gave up 1 base, with 12 bases separating them. Germline assignment: CDR1 SGHVS and CDR2 FNYEAQ. The sample comes from a study of T cell repertoires in cytomegalovirus infection. On the study more broadly: Matching HLA type, along with CMV infection, was indicated by public TCR beta signatures.

Whole-study results and caveats: HLA-C-restricted CMV clonotypes gave the most frequent clonotype in two of eight donors.

Using its own MiXCR run on the reads, TCRdb lists one record per CDR3 protein. The sample has about 500,000 distinct CDR3 sequences; roughly a third are singletons. This receptor was taken from a human donor in good health (CMV status not recorded). Some clones in this sample may be carry-over from other donors' samples. The chain is built from TRBV7-6 and TRBJ2-7; TRBD1 or TRBD2 may be the D gene (5 bases each). The sample consisted of cultured PBMCs, taken from culture after CMV antigen stimulation. CDR3 protein: CASSGSRGSYEQYF. Here the CDR3 DNA reads TGTGCCAGCAGCGGGTCGAGGGGATCCTACGAGCAGTACTTC.